These 6 T cell receptor beta chains came from one sample sequenced in a study of blood T cell repertoires in COVID-19. TCRdb's copy holds only in-frame clones and misses some; the assay was immunoSEQ multiplex PCR. The sample gives 430,000 or so clones, 88% of which show up once; 1.5% to 2% is in the top ten. The source material was PBMCs or T cells enriched from blood (not recorded which). The origin of the receptors is a woman between 40 and 50 years old who had recovered from COVID-19.

The gene calls are TRBV13 and TRBJ1-2; 7 bases line up with TRBD1. This CDR3 is built from 14 residues. Germline-derived CDR1 and CDR2 are PRHDT and FYEKMQ (reference sequence). The trim removed 5 bases at V and 6 bases at J, leaving 9 bases unmatched. The CDR3 coding sequence is TGTGCCAGCAGCGGCCAGGGGGATCGACATGGCTACACCTTC. As protein: CASSGQGDRHGYTF.

Turning to this clone: At the DNA level, this CDR3 is encoded by other sequences in the same sample as well. The rearrangement uses TRBV7-2 and TRBJ2-5, with D perhaps matching TRBD1 (6 bases). The CDR3 covers 12 residues. V was shortened by 3 bases and J by 4 bases, with 6 bases between the two germline ends. Per the germline V gene, CDR1 is SGHTA and CDR2 is FQGNSA. The CDR3 loop reads CASSLDRETQYF. In DNA, the CDR3 is TGTGCCAGCAGCTTGGACAGAGAGACCCAGTACTTC.

The chain employs TRBV15 and TRBJ2-7, with TRBD2 identical over 10 bases. J gave up 6 bases and V 1 base, and 12 bases lay outside the gene matches. Germline lookup yields CDR1 LNHNV and CDR2 YYDKDF (reference sequence). This CDR3 has 17 amino acids. The CDR3 nucleotides read TGTGCCACCAGCAGAGGTACAGGTCTAGCGGGAGTGCGCGAGCAGTACTTC. As protein: CATSRGTGLAGVREQYF.

V is TRBV4-1 and J is TRBJ2-5; 11 nucleotides match TRBD2. This CDR3 is 15 amino acids long. Germline CDR1 is MGHRA and CDR2 is YSYEKL. Trimming removed 4 bases from V and 4 bases from J; junction bases left unmatched: 5. CDR3 residues: CASSPTSGSRETQYF. The CDR3 DNA reads TGCGCCAGCAGCCCCACTAGCGGGAGTCGAGAGACCCAGTACTTC.

This clone was found a few times. The chain uses TRBV27 and TRBJ1-3; weak D call: TRBD1 (5 bases). Per germline, CDR1 MNHEY and CDR2 SMNVEV (reference sequence). The V and J ends lost 6 bases and 0 bases respectively, with 12 bases between them. The CDR3 is 15 residues long. CDR3 sequence: CASRQGSLSGNTIYF. CDR3 bases: TGTGCCAGCAGGCAGGGTTCCCTCTCTGGAAACACCATATATTTT.

The rearrangement links TRBV19 to TRBJ1-6, with D uncertain. The CDR3 totals 16 residues. Germline V gives CDR1 LNHDA, CDR2 SQIVND (reference sequence). Trimming took off 3 bases at V and 0 bases at J, with 9 bases between the two ends. Here the CDR3 reads CASSIAPSSYNSPLHF. CDR3 bases: TGTGCCAGTAGTATCGCACCGAGCTCCTATAATTCACCCCTCCACTTT. Variable domain in full (rest from reference TRBV19 and TRBJ1-6): DGGITQSPKYLFRKEGQNVTLSCEQNLNHDAMYWYRQDPGQGLRLIYYSQIVNDFQKGDIAEGYSVSREKKESFPLTVTSAQKNPTAFYLCASSIAPSSYNSPLHFGNGTRLTVT.